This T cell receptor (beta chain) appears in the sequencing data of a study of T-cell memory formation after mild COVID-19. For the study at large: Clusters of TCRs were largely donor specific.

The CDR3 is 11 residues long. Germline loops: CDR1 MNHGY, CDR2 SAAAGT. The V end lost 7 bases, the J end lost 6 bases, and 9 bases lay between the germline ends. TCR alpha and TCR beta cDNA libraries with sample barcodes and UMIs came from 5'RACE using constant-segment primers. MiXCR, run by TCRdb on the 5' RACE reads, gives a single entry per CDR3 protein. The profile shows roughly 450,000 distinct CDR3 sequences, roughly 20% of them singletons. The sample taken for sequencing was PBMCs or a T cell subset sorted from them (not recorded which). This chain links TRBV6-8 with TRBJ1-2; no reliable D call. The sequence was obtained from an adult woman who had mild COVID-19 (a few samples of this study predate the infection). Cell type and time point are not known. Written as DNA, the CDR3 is TGTGCCAGCACGAAAGGGAATGGCTACACCTTC. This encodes CASTKGNGYTF.